This TCR beta chain was documented in a study of cytomegalovirus exposure and HLA in healthy donors. Concerning this clone: The antigen remains undetermined.

Those who donated were healthy bone marrow donors. Nominally healthy donors were sampled, though unrecorded immune exposures were likely. Study-wide findings and caveats: In a later analysis, TCR beta V- and J-gene trimming showed a link to a missense DCLRE1C variant.

It was with 60 Vbeta and 13 Jbeta primers that the PCR ran. The repertoire was sequenced with immunoSEQ multiplex PCR; TCRdb's copy has only in-frame clones and lacks some. This table holds over 150,000 clones, roughly three quarters found once. Germline V lookup: CDR1 MNHEY, CDR2 SVGAGI. This CDR3 region has 16 residues. V was cut by 2 bases and J by 0 bases, with 12 bases left in between. V is TRBV6-5 and J is TRBJ2-3; D might be TRBD2 (6 bases). Material for sequencing was PBMCs. The sequence derives from a male donor in good health and CMV-seronegative. CDR3 DNA sequence: TGTGCCAGCAGTTACGGAGGGTCCTCTAGCACAGATACGCAGTATTTT. Translation: CASSYGGSSSTDTQYF.